Here is one TCR beta chain with its context. The target of this receptor is not known. Base quality data are lacking; no much larger clone is found one base away. Via the germline V gene (reference sequence), CDR1 is MNHEY and CDR2 SMNVEV. Spanning cysteine to phenylalanine, the CDR3 consists of 14 amino acids. The kept DNA is CDR3 alone, 42 bases in frame from the first base. V is trimmed back by 7 bases and J by 6 bases, and the junction contains 8 bases that no gene match accounts for. These data originate in a study of T cell changes during pregnancy in multiple sclerosis (dated by TCRdb to about 2019). About the full investigation: In women with multiple sclerosis, the researchers looked at how the T cell repertoire shifted as pregnancy progressed.

The library was made by the immunoSEQ multiplex PCR assay. Not all clones reach the TCRdb copy of this immuneACCESS table, which keeps in-frame sequences only. Checked studies attribute under half of the gap to unresolved V genes and leave the rest unexplained. The sample profile shows 50,000 to 65,000 clones; around 93% of them were found once. The ten largest clones capture 0.85% of the sample. This receptor was obtained from a female donor with multiple sclerosis, enrolled in a pregnancy study. The rearranged segments are TRBV27 and TRBJ2-3, with 9 bases in between that match TRBD2. Sequencing used peripheral blood, obtained in the first trimester of pregnancy. The CDR3 protein is CASTRGGGADTQYF. The nucleotides are TGTGCCAGCACTCGGGGCGGGGGGGCGGATACGCAGTATTTT.